These 7 T cell receptor beta chains originate from one sample sequenced in a study of cytomegalovirus exposure and HLA in healthy donors. The primer mix had 60 Vbeta and 13 Jbeta primers. Profiled with immunoSEQ multiplex PCR; TCRdb holds only in-frame clones, not every one. The sample carries fewer than 70,000 clones, under 90% recorded once. Sequenced: PBMCs. These receptors were obtained from a woman aged 40 to 55 in good health and CMV-seronegative.

V usage is TRBV7-9 and J usage is TRBJ2-4; TRBD1 agrees at 9 bases. After removal of 5 bases from V and 2 bases from J, the junction contained 10 bases not matched to a gene. This CDR3 region has 17 residues. Germline values: CDR1 SEHNR, CDR2 FQNEAQ (reference sequence). The CDR3 bases are TGTGCCAGCAGCACGGGACAGGGAGGAAAAACCAAAAACATTCAGTACTTC. This sequence encodes CASSTGQGGKTKNIQYF.

This sequence joins TRBV11-2 and TRBJ2-7; TRBD1 agrees at 7 bases. CDR1 is SGHAT and CDR2 is FQNNGV in the germline V gene. The CDR3 is 14 amino acids. Unmatched junction bases numbered 8, after V lost 3 bases and J lost 6 bases. The CDR3 DNA sequence: TGTGCCAGCAGCTTTCTGGGACAGTCGTCCGAGCAGTACTTC. Protein sequence: CASSFLGQSSEQYF.

CDR3 sequence: CASSFARLAGAKNIQYF. CDR3 DNA: TGTGCCAGCAGCTTTGCTCGGCTAGCGGGGGCCAAAAACATTCAGTACTTC. The chain employs TRBV5-6 and TRBJ2-4; the match to TRBD2 covers 9 bases. Germline V gives CDR1 SGHDT, CDR2 YYEEEE. The V gene end was trimmed by 2 bases and the J gene end by 1 base; junction bases not matched to a gene: 7. The CDR3 consists of 17 residues.

The gene calls are TRBV15 and TRBJ2-1, with 12 nucleotides matching TRBD1. The CDR3 is made up of 16 amino acids. Germline V gives CDR1 LNHNV, CDR2 YYDKDF (reference sequence). The J segment lost 9 bases and the V segment lost 5 bases, leaving 11 bases of the junction unmatched. CDR3 protein: CATSRSPGQGATEQFF. As DNA, the CDR3 is TGTGCCACCAGCCGATCACCGGGACAGGGGGCGACTGAGCAGTTCTTC.

The rearrangement uses TRBV7-2 and TRBJ2-7; 8 bases fit TRBD2. Germline trimming cut 1 base from V and 0 bases from J; bases unmatched to any gene: 8. The CDR3 is 17 amino acids. The germline gives CDR1 SGHTA, CDR2 FQGNSA. DNA for the CDR3: TGTGCCAGCAGCTTAGTGGCGGGTAGCGGGATCTCCTACGAGCAGTACTTC. The encoded protein is CASSLVAGSGISYEQYF.

The CDR3 here is CASSQEWGVGNTGELFF. CDR3 nucleotides: TGCGCCAGCAGCCAGGAGTGGGGCGTGGGGAACACCGGGGAGCTGTTTTTT. The chain recombines TRBV4-3 with TRBJ2-2; the D gene is possibly TRBD1 (5 bases). The V end lost 3 bases, the J end lost 1 base, and 15 bases lay between the germline ends. The CDR3 has 17 residues. Germline lookup yields CDR1 LGHNA and CDR2 YSLEER.

This clone came up once. The chain uses TRBV5-4 and TRBJ2-1; maybe TRBD2 (6 bases). Trimming removed 4 bases at V and 6 bases at J, with 11 bases between. CDR1 and CDR2 (germline): SGHNT, YYREEE (reference sequence). The length of the CDR3 is 13 residues. CDR3 protein: CASSMTSSNEQFF. The CDR3 DNA reads as TGTGCCAGCAGCATGACTAGTTCCAATGAGCAGTTCTTC.